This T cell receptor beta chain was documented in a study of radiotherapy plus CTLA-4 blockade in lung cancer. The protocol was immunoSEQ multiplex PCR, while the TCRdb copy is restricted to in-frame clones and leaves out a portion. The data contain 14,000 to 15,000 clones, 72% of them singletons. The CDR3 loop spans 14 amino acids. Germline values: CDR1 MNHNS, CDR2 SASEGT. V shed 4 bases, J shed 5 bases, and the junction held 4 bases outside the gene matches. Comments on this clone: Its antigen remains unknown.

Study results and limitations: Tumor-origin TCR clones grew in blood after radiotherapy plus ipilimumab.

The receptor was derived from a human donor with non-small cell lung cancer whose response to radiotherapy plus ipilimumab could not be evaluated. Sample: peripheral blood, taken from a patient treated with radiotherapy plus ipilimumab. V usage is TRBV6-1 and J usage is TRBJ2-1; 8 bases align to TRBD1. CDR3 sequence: CASSGQGANNEQFF. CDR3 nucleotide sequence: TGTGCCAGCAGTGGGCAGGGGGCAAACAATGAGCAGTTCTTC.